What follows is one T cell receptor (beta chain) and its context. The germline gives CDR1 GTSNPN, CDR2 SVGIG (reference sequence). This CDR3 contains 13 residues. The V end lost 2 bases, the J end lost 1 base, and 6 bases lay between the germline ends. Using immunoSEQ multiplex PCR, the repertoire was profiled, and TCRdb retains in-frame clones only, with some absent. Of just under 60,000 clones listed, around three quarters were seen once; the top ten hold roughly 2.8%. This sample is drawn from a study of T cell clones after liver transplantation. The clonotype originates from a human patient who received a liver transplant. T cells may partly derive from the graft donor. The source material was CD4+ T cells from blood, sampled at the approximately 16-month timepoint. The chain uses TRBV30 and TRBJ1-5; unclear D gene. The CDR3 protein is CAWSSTSNQPQHF. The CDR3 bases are TGTGCCTGGAGTTCTACCAGCAATCAGCCCCAGCATTTT.